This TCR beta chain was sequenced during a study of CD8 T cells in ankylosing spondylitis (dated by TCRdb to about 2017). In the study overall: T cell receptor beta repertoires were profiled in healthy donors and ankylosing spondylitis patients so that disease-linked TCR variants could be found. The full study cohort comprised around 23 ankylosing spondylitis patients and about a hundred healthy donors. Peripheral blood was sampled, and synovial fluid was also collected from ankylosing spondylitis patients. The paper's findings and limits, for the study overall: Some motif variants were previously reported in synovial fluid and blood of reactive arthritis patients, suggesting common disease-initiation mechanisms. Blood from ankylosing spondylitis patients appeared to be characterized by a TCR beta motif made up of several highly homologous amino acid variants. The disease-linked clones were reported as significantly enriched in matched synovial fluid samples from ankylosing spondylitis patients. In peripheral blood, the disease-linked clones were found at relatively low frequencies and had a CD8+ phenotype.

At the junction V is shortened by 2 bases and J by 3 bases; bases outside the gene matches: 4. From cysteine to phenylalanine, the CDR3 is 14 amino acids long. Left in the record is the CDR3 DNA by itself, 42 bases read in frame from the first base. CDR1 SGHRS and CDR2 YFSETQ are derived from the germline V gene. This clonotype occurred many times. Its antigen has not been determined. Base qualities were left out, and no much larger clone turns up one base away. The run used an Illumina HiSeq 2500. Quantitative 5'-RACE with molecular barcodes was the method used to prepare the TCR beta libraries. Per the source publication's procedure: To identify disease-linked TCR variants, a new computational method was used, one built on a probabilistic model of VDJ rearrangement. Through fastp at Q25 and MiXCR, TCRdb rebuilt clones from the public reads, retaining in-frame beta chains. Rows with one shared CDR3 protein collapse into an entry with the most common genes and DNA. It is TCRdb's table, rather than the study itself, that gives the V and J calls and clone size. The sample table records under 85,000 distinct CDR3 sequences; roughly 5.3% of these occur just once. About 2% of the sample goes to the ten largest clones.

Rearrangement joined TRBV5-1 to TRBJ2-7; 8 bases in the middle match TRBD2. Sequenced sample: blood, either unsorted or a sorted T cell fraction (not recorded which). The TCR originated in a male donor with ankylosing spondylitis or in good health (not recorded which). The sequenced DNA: TGCGCCAGCAGCTTACTAGCGGAGAACTACGAGCAGTACTTC. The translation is CASSLLAENYEQYF. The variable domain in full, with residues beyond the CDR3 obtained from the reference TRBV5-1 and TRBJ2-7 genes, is KAGVTQTPRYLIKTRGQQVTLSCSPISGHRSVSWYQQTPGQGLQFLFEYFSETQRNKGNFPGRFSGRQFSNSRSEMNVSTLELGDSALYLCASSLLAENYEQYFGPGTRLTVT.